The rows below give T cell receptor beta chains drawn from one sample of a study of T-cell reconstitution after alpha-beta-depleted transplantation in children. TCRdb used MiXCR to reprocess the PCR reads, holding one entry per CDR3 protein. In the table there are some 600,000 distinct CDR3 sequences, 10% to 15% of which are singletons. This sample comprised PBMCs, mostly from graft donor cells, obtained 360 days after TCRalphabeta/CD19-depleted stem cell transplant. The receptor source for this set is a male patient aged 10-17 years who had a stem cell transplant for acute myeloid leukemia, so the T cells may come from the graft donor. Each CDR3 is given without its conserved first and last residue. Each record gives: V gene, J gene, CDR3 protein.

>TRBV7-9|TRBJ2-7
ASSPIGVEQY
>TRBV27|TRBJ1-1
ASGLRLNTEAF
>TRBV7-4|TRBJ2-1
ARPEGDPGYNEQF
>TRBV12-5|TRBJ2-1
ASGLVAGGPNEQF
>TRBV29-1|TRBJ2-2
SVEDPRGWDTGELF
>TRBV6-1|TRBJ2-1
ASRAIRGSYNEQF
>TRBV10-3|TRBJ2-1
AISGSTSGGAIYNEQF
>TRBV2|TRBJ2-3
ASRAHTGSGDTQY
>TRBV20-1|TRBJ1-1
SARDPNTEAF
>TRBV5-1|TRBJ2-3
ASSSTRTTDTQY
>TRBV27|TRBJ2-1
ASSLYPYGDEQF
>TRBV11-2|TRBJ1-2
ASSSGGGHYGYT
>TRBV7-9|TRBJ2-4
ASSPRQIKNIQY
>TRBV28|TRBJ2-7
ASSMTQGETDKQY
>TRBV7-3|TRBJ2-7
ASSRGKLEEQY
>TRBV21-1|TRBJ2-5
ASVQAGGPKQETQY
>TRBV29-1|TRBJ2-5
SVGAGGD
>TRBV6-5|TRBJ2-3
ASSYWDALGGDTQY
>TRBV29-1|TRBJ2-1
SVVGLAGYNEQF
>TRBV6-2/TRBV6-3|TRBJ1-1
ASSRLGQGASEAF
>TRBV20-1|TRBJ2-1
SARNSGRFDEQF
>TRBV28|TRBJ2-7
ASSLSEQY
>TRBV4-3|TRBJ2-1
ASSPLTTSGAYNEQF
>TRBV29-1|TRBJ2-3
SVEDMASDTDTQY
>TRBV7-8|TRBJ2-1
ASSQREVTYNEQF
>TRBV7-2|TRBJ2-1
ASSLAWSGRGNNEQF
>TRBV20-1|TRBJ2-1
SARARRPLYNEQF
>TRBV28|TRBJ2-5
ASTGLPSLVTQY
>TRBV28|TRBJ1-5
ASSSLGQPQH